This entry is about one TCR beta chain. Antigen unknown. The sample belongs to a study of post-analysis software for immune sequencing data. Study at large: Disease trajectories encompassed relapsing-remitting, secondary progressive and progressive-relapsing multiple sclerosis.

Overall study findings and caveats: Four or five TRBV segments, TRBV5-6, TRBV5-1 and TRBV20-1 among them, were found more frequent in patients than controls. Compared against controls, patients with multiple sclerosis displayed significantly lower normalized Chao1 diversity.

Built from TCR beta cDNA, the libraries had unique molecular identifiers in them. TCRdb processed the PCR reads anew with MiXCR; each CDR3 protein has one entry. The sample yields 750,000 to 950,000 distinct CDR3 sequences, under 60% seen once. The CDR3 length is 13 residues. Trimming took 3 bases from V and 4 from J, leaving 9 bases between them. CDR1 is SGHAT and CDR2 is FQNNGV in the germline V gene. The chain links TRBV11-2 to TRBJ1-2; D is ambiguous. This TCR was recovered from a girl between 10 and 17 years old with multiple sclerosis. The specimen sequenced was blood. The CDR3 nucleotides are TGTGCCAGCAGCTTTGGCAGCTTCTATGGCTACACCTTC. Its translation: CASSFGSFYGYTF.